Here is one T cell receptor (beta chain) with its context. The entry originates in a study of cytomegalovirus exposure and HLA in healthy donors. The PCR contained 60 Vbeta and 13 Jbeta primers. Some clones are missing from TCRdb's copy, which holds only in-frame ones; the method was immunoSEQ multiplex PCR. The repertoire holds about 88,000 clones, with approximately 90% as singletons. CDR1 is SNHLY and CDR2 is FYNNEI in the germline V gene. The CDR3 spans 15 residues. V was cut by 6 bases and J by 3 bases, with 16 bases left in between. The sequencing input was PBMCs. The TCR was taken from a man in his late teens or twenties in good health and CMV-seronegative. J is TRBJ2-3 and V is TRBV2, with a tentative D call TRBD1 (6 bases). In DNA form, the CDR3 reads TGTGCCAGCAGAAAAGAGTCCAGGGGAACAGATACGCAGTATTTT. This codes for CASRKESRGTDTQYF.